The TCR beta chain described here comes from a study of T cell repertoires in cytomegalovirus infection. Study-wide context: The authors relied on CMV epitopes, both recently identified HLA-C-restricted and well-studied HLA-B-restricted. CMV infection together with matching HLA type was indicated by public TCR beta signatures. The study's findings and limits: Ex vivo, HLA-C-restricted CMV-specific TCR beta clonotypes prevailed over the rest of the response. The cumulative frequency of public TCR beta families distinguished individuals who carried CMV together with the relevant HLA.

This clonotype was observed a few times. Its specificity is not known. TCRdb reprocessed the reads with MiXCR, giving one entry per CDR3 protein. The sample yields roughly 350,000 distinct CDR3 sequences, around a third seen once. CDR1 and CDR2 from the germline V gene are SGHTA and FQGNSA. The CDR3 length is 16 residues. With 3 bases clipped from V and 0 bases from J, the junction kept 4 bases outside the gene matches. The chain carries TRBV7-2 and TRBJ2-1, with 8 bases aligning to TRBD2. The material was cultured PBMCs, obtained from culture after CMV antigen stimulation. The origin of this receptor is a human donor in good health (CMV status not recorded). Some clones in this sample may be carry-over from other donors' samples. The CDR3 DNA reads TGTGCCAGCAGCTTGGCGGCGGGGGGCTCCTACAATGAGCAGTTCTTC. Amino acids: CASSLAAGGSYNEQFF.